One and the same sample provided the 27 T cell receptor beta chains below, sequenced in a study of cytomegalovirus exposure and HLA in healthy donors. Use of 60 Vbeta and 13 Jbeta primers characterized the PCR. Data came from immunoSEQ multiplex PCR; TCRdb stores just in-frame clones and leaves some out. Of about 280,000 clones listed, around 90% were seen once; the top ten hold approximately 2.4%. Sequenced sample: PBMCs. The receptors stem from a woman aged 18-29 years in good health and CMV-seronegative.

The V gene is TRBV19, the J gene TRBJ2-5, with 7 bases lining up with TRBD1. From germline, CDR1 is LNHDA and CDR2 SQIVND (reference sequence). The junction had 7 bases not matched to a gene; V was cut back by 5 bases and J by 1 base. This CDR3 comprises 15 residues. The CDR3 region has the DNA TGTGCCAGTAGTCCCCTGGGACAGTTCCAAGAGACCCAGTACTTC. Protein sequence: CASSPLGQFQETQYF.

V is TRBV6-5 and J is TRBJ2-3; 7 positions match TRBD1. Germline loops: CDR1 MNHEY, CDR2 SVGAGI. This CDR3 is 16 amino acids long. Germline trimming cut 2 bases from V and 2 bases from J; bases unmatched to any gene: 7. Here the CDR3 DNA reads TGTGCCAGCAGTTACAGGGGGCCTTCGACCACAGATACGCAGTATTTT. Translating gives CASSYRGPSTTDTQYF.

This clone showed up just once. This rearrangement joins TRBV6-1 to TRBJ2-7, with 7 positions matching TRBD1. This CDR3 spans 18 amino acids. CDR1 and CDR2 (germline): MNHNS, SASEGT. The J segment lost 6 bases and the V segment lost 2 bases, leaving 19 bases of the junction unmatched. The CDR3 protein is CASSELHPGTVFNSEQYF. Here the CDR3 DNA reads TGTGCCAGCAGTGAATTACACCCCGGGACAGTCTTTAATAGCGAGCAGTACTTC.

The V and J genes are TRBV2 and TRBJ1-4; D is possibly TRBD1 (6 bases). V was clipped by 2 bases and J by 4 bases, with 17 bases between them. This CDR3 has 17 residues. Germline CDR1 SNHLY, CDR2 FYNNEI. This chain's CDR3 is CASSEWRLGGDNEKLFF. The CDR3 DNA sequence: TGTGCCAGCAGTGAATGGCGTTTAGGGGGGGATAATGAAAAACTGTTTTTT.

Turning to this clone: Other nucleotide sequences in the sample specify the same CDR3. The chain combines TRBV5-1 with TRBJ2-3, with 7 bases fitting TRBD1. V dropped 0 bases and J dropped 0; count of bases not matched to a gene: 4. There are 16 residues in the CDR3. The germline V gene has CDR1 SGHRS and CDR2 YFSETQ. The DNA for the CDR3 is TGCGCCAGCAGCTTGGGACAGGGAGCTAGCACAGATACGCAGTATTTT. Its translation is CASSLGQGASTDTQYF. The entire variable domain, with the rest obtained from reference TRBV5-1 and TRBJ2-3, is as follows: KAGVTQTPRYLIKTRGQQVTLSCSPISGHRSVSWYQQTPGQGLQFLFEYFSETQRNKGNFPGRFSGRQFSNSRSEMNVSTLELGDSALYLCASSLGQGASTDTQYFGPGTRLTVL.

The chain couples TRBV2 to TRBJ2-2; the D is unclear. CDR1 SNHLY and CDR2 FYNNEI come from the germline V gene. CDR3 size: 13 residues. Trimming left V 7 bases short and J 0 bases short, with 6 bases between. The CDR3 DNA reads as TGTGCCAGCAAAACACCGAACACCGGGGAGCTGTTTTTT. Its protein product is CASKTPNTGELFF.

Only one count was recorded for this clone. The chain joins TRBV19 to TRBJ2-5, with D perhaps matching TRBD2 (6 bases). V was pared by 2 bases and J by 5 bases, with 15 bases between. Per germline, CDR1 LNHDA and CDR2 SQIVND (reference sequence). This CDR3 spans 15 amino acids. The chain's CDR3 is CASSISSSGVETQYF. The CDR3 region has the DNA TGTGCCAGTAGTATAAGTTCATCGGGGGTGGAGACCCAGTACTTC.

This clone was recorded only once. Within the sample, other DNA sequences also encode this same CDR3. The V call is TRBV5-1, the J call TRBJ1-6, with D maybe TRBD1 (5 bases). V was shortened by 0 bases and J by 7 bases, with 8 bases between the two germline ends. Per germline, CDR1 SGHRS and CDR2 YFSETQ. CDR3 size: 14 residues. CDR3 nucleotides: TGCGCCAGCAGCTTGGTACAGGAGAATTCACCCCTCCACTTT. Its protein is CASSLVQENSPLHF.

This chain joins TRBV5-1 and TRBJ2-3; maybe TRBD2 (6 bases). The V end was cut by 0 bases, the J end by 0 bases, with 8 bases between. This CDR3 region has 15 residues. Germline V gene lookup returns CDR1 SGHRS and CDR2 YFSETQ. The CDR3 spells CASSLGGTSTDTQYF. DNA of the CDR3: TGCGCCAGCAGCTTGGGGGGGACTAGCACAGATACGCAGTATTTT.

This sequence joins TRBV25-1 and TRBJ1-6; D gene unclear. V was clipped by 1 base and J by 0 bases, with 7 bases between them. Looked up from germline, CDR1 is MGHDK and CDR2 is SYGVNS. The CDR3 consists of 16 residues. The CDR3 is CASSELGSSYNSPLHF. The DNA for the CDR3 is TGTGCCAGCAGTGAATTGGGGAGCTCCTATAATTCACCCCTCCACTTT. Using reference TRBV25-1 and TRBJ1-6 for the parts outside the CDR3, the full variable domain is EADIYQTPRYLVIGTGKKITLECSQTMGHDKMYWYQQDPGMELHLIHYSYGVNSTEKGDLSSESTVSRIRTEHFPLTLESARPSHTSQYLCASSELGSSYNSPLHFGNGTRLTVT.

This chain joins TRBV2 and TRBJ2-3, with D perhaps matching TRBD2 (6 bases). The germline CDR1 and CDR2 sequences are SNHLY and FYNNEI. The CDR3 loop spans 16 amino acids. V was cut by 0 bases and J by 5 bases, with 15 bases left in between. The CDR3 nucleotides are TGTGCCAGCAGTGAAGCTCCAATTGGGACTCGAGATACGCAGTATTTT. This translates into CASSEAPIGTRDTQYF. Full variable domain (missing parts from reference TRBV2 and TRBJ2-3): EPEVTQTPSHQVTQMGQEVILRCVPISNHLYFYWYRQILGQKVEFLVSFYNNEISEKSEIFDDQFSVERPDGSNFTLKIRSTKLEDSAMYFCASSEAPIGTRDTQYFGPGTRLTVL.

This chain joins TRBV28 and TRBJ1-2, with D tentatively TRBD1 (5 bases). This CDR3 has 15 amino acids. Per the germline V gene, CDR1 is MDHEN and CDR2 is SYDVKM. V was cut by 4 bases and J by 5 bases, with 17 bases left in between. In nucleotides, the CDR3 is TGTGCCAGCAGTTACCCCGGACACGCGTCATATGGCTACACCTTC. Amino acids: CASSYPGHASYGYTF.

The chain is built from TRBV13 and TRBJ2-5, with 9 bases matching TRBD1. The trim removed 0 bases at V and 3 bases at J, leaving 5 bases unmatched. Germline CDR1 reads PRHDT; CDR2 reads FYEKMQ (reference sequence). The CDR3 totals 16 residues. In DNA, the CDR3 is TGTGCCAGCAGCTTAGGGTACAGGGGGCGCAAAGAGACCCAGTACTTC. It translates to CASSLGYRGRKETQYF.

This rearrangement joins TRBV9 to TRBJ1-5; TRBD1 matches 8 bases. CDR1 is SGDLS and CDR2 is YYNGEE in the germline V gene. CDR3 length: 13 amino acids. With 3 bases clipped from V and 4 bases from J, the junction kept 0 bases outside the gene matches. The CDR3 reads CASSGTGNQPQHF. CDR3 in DNA: TGTGCCAGCAGCGGGACAGGGAATCAGCCCCAGCATTTT.

The CDR3 protein is CASSAGLAGGDQETQYF. Here the CDR3 DNA reads TGTGCCAGCAGCGCCGGACTAGCGGGGGGAGACCAAGAGACCCAGTACTTC. The chain employs TRBV7-2 and TRBJ2-5, with 14 bases identical to TRBD2. Germline assignment: CDR1 SGHTA and CDR2 FQGNSA. This CDR3 contains 17 residues. The V and J ends lost 5 bases and 0 bases, in that order; junction bases with no gene match: 5.

The chain employs TRBV5-5 and TRBJ1-5; 8 nucleotides align to TRBD1. CDR1 and CDR2 from the germline V gene are SGHKS and YYEKEE (reference sequence). This CDR3 comprises 13 residues. V was clipped by 5 bases and J by 14 bases; unmatched bases: 12. The CDR3 DNA follows: TGTGCCAGCAGGGAGGGATCAGGGGGCCCCGAGCATTTT. Its protein product is CASREGSGGPEHF.

The CDR3 here is CAWSLQRGWFF. The CDR3 DNA reads as TGTGCCTGGAGTCTCCAGCGGGGGTGGTTCTTC. The chain links TRBV30 to TRBJ2-1; 8 bases agree with TRBD2. The CDR3 length is 11 residues. Per germline, CDR1 GTSNPN and CDR2 SVGIG (reference sequence). Trimming removed 2 bases from V and 15 bases from J; junction bases left unmatched: 6.

This chain links TRBV5-1 with TRBJ2-5; 7 bases fit TRBD1. Near its end, the DNA agrees better with TRBJ2-7, so the J call may be wrong. Germline V gives CDR1 SGHRS, CDR2 YFSETQ. The CDR3 has 15 residues. CDR3 sequence: CASSWSDRKIYEQYF. The DNA for the CDR3 is TGCGCCAGCAGCTGGTCGGACAGGAAGATCTACGAGCAGTACTTC.

For this clone: Germline and junction disagree at one end, which may indicate a read error. V and J are TRBV7-9 and TRBJ1-2; 8 positions agree with TRBD1. CDR3 length: 14 residues. The germline V gene has CDR1 SEHNR and CDR2 FQNEAQ (reference sequence). The DNA for the CDR3 is TGTTCCAGCAGCTCAACGGGGACAGGCTTGCCCTACACCTTC. It is translated as CSSSSTGTGLPYTF. The full variable domain, completed using reference TRBV7-9 and TRBJ1-2, is DTGVSQNPRHKITKRGQNVTFRCDPISEHNRLYWYRQTLGQGPEFLTYFQNEAQLEKSRLLSDRFSAERPKGSFSTLEIQRTEQGDSAMYLCSSSSTGTGLPYTFGSGTRLTVV.

The V and J genes are TRBV5-8 and TRBJ2-5; tentative D call: TRBD2 (5 bases). The V gene lost 4 bases and the J gene lost 6 bases, with 19 bases spanning the gap. Germline loops: CDR1 SGHTS, CDR2 YDEGEE. The CDR3 runs to 15 residues. CDR3 residues: CASSMRAGKRKTQYF. The CDR3 region has the DNA TGTGCCAGCAGCATGAGGGCCGGGAAAAGAAAGACCCAGTACTTC. The full variable domain, with the rest looked up from reference TRBV5-8 and TRBJ2-5, is EAGVTQSPTHLIKTRGQQATLRCSPISGHTSVYWYQQALGLGLQFLLWYDEGEERNRGNFPPRFSGRQFPNYSSELNVNALELEDSALYLCASSMRAGKRKTQYFGPGTRLLVL.

The V and J genes are TRBV7-3 and TRBJ2-3; 11 nucleotides line up with TRBD2. CDR3 length: 17 residues. CDR1 is SGHTA and CDR2 is FQGTGA in the germline V gene. V gave up 1 base and J gave up 3 bases; unmatched junction bases: 6. The CDR3 region is CASSLIHLAGGTDTQYF. The CDR3 bases are TGTGCCAGCAGCTTAATTCATCTAGCGGGGGGTACAGATACGCAGTATTTT.

This sequence joins TRBV14 and TRBJ1-2; a weak D match, TRBD1 (6 bases). The V gene's germline CDR1 is SGHDN and CDR2 FVKESK. Trimming shortened V by 0 bases and J by 6 bases, and 20 bases separated the two germline ends. This CDR3 is 17 amino acids long. The CDR3 loop reads CASSQEDRSYPQDGYTF. DNA of the CDR3: TGTGCCAGCAGCCAAGAGGACAGATCTTATCCTCAGGATGGCTACACCTTC.

The J gene is TRBJ1-1, the V gene TRBV7-9; 7 nucleotides align to TRBD1. From germline, CDR1 is SEHNR and CDR2 FQNEAQ (reference sequence). The CDR3 contains 12 residues. After removal of 3 bases from V and 7 bases from J, the junction contained 2 bases not matched to a gene. The CDR3 spells CASSLGQFEAFF. In DNA form, the CDR3 reads TGTGCCAGCAGCTTGGGACAGTTTGAAGCTTTCTTT.

The V gene is TRBV10-3, the J gene TRBJ2-3; 9 bases align to TRBD2. The CDR3 is made up of 16 amino acids. Germline CDR1 ENHRY, CDR2 SYGVKD. The J segment lost 5 bases and the V segment lost 4 bases, leaving 10 bases of the junction unmatched. The CDR3 bases are TGTGCCATCAGTGGCGTCGCGGGGGGGCGTCTAGATACGCAGTATTTT. Amino acid sequence: CAISGVAGGRLDTQYF.

V gene TRBV4-1 combines with J gene TRBJ2-1, with 11 bases identical to TRBD2. The CDR3 is made up of 16 amino acids. From germline, CDR1 is MGHRA and CDR2 YSYEKL. J lost 3 bases, V lost 5 bases, and 6 bases had no gene match. The CDR3 sequence: CASSISGGAFYNEQFF. The DNA for the CDR3 is TGCGCCAGCAGCATTAGCGGGGGGGCCTTCTACAATGAGCAGTTCTTC.

Only one count was recorded for this clone. The gene calls are TRBV6-5 and TRBJ2-1, with a tentative D call TRBD2 (5 bases). This CDR3 is built from 16 residues. Germline-derived CDR1 and CDR2 are MNHEY and SVGAGI. Trimming removed 3 bases from V and 3 bases from J, with 15 bases in between. This chain's CDR3 is CASSYTSSGYYNEQFF. DNA for the CDR3: TGTGCCAGCAGTTATACCTCGAGCGGTTACTACAATGAGCAGTTCTTC.

The V and J genes are TRBV5-1 and TRBJ1-1; 7 bases are shared with TRBD1. CDR1 is SGHRS, CDR2 YFSETQ, per germline. Trimming removed 0 bases from V and 1 base from J; junction bases left unmatched: 6. The CDR3 sequence is 16 residues long. Here the CDR3 reads CASSLGAHRGNTEAFF. CDR3 DNA: TGCGCCAGCAGCTTGGGCGCCCACAGGGGGAACACTGAAGCTTTCTTT.